The clone carrying this T cell receptor beta chain is judged medium-sized (0.01 to 0.1%). What it binds is not known. General study findings and limits: In terms of TCR gene usage, tumor memory CD4+ T cells clustered together with blood and lymph node memory CD4+ cells, as well as with lymph node naive CD4+ cells.

TCRdb ran MiXCR on the 5' RACE reads and lists one entry per CDR3 protein. The profile shows about 7,200 distinct CDR3 sequences, around 40% of them singletons. The memory fraction was CD4+CD45RO+CD25- cells. Looked up from germline, CDR1 is SQVTM and CDR2 is ANQGSEA. The CDR3 is made up of 13 amino acids. The V end was cut by 3 bases, the J end by 1 base, with 7 bases between. This chain joins TRBV29-1 and TRBJ2-1; a possible D gene is TRBD2 (6 bases). Sequenced: memory CD4+ T cells sorted from blood. Subset defined: memory CD4+ T cells, CD4+CD45RO+CD25-. The receptor's source is a female donor with breast cancer. The CDR3 here is CSVEGTSYNEQFF. CDR3 coding DNA: TGCAGCGTTGAGGGGACTTCCTACAATGAGCAGTTCTTC.